The 28 T cell receptor beta chains listed next were all sequenced from one sample in a study of T cells in Graves' hyperthyroidism and ophthalmopathy. RNA transcripts served as the template for amplifying TCR beta CDR3 regions. HTBI primers were the set used in a first-round RT-PCR of the TCR CDR3. TCRdb analysed the multiplex PCR reads with MiXCR anew, one entry per CDR3 protein. The top ten clones hold over 9% of a sample with about 520,000 distinct CDR3 sequences, 24% of them seen once. Material: blood. These TCRs come from a woman in her twenties or thirties with Graves' ophthalmopathy.

This clonotype has a handful of counts. V usage is TRBV6-1 and J usage is TRBJ1-3, with D unclear. V lost 10 bases and J 4 bases, leaving 8 bases between the germline ends. This CDR3 region has 11 residues. CDR1 and CDR2 from the germline V gene are MNHNS and SASEGT. CDR3 DNA: TGTGCCACGCAAAACGGAAACACCATATATTTT. Protein product: CATQNGNTIYF.

The CDR3 spells CASSSGDKNTEAFF. CDR3 bases: TGTGCCAGCAGCTCCGGAGACAAGAACACTGAAGCTTTCTTT. V and J are TRBV7-9 and TRBJ1-1; D unclear. CDR1 SEHNR and CDR2 FQNEAQ come from the germline V gene (reference sequence). The CDR3 extends over 14 amino acids. The ends were cut back, 4 bases at V and 1 base at J, with 10 bases in the middle.

Many counts were recorded for this clonotype. V usage is TRBV15 and J usage is TRBJ1-1; no definite D call. The CDR3 runs to 13 residues. Deletions cut 0 bases from V and 13 bases from J, with 15 bases between. Germline assignment: CDR1 LNHNV and CDR2 YYDKDF (reference sequence). In DNA, the CDR3 is TGTGCCACCAGCAGAGATCGAGGGCTAAATGGTTTCTTT. It encodes CATSRDRGLNGFF.

This clonotype showed up many times. V and J are TRBV20-1 and TRBJ1-5; 10 bases match TRBD1. In germline, CDR1 is DFQATT, CDR2 SNEGSKA (reference sequence). This CDR3 has 17 amino acids. Losses at the gene ends were 4 bases for V and 7 bases for J; bases not matched to a gene: 16. CDR3 region: CSAISTGTGDRQQPQHF. The CDR3, as DNA: TGCAGTGCTATAAGTACCGGGACAGGGGACAGGCAACAGCCCCAGCATTTT.

The rearrangement joins TRBV20-1 to TRBJ1-5; possibly TRBD1 for D (5 bases). This CDR3 is built from 13 residues. Between the trimmed V and J ends, which lost 4 bases and 6 bases, there was a span of 13 bases. The germline V gene encodes CDR1 DFQATT and CDR2 SNEGSKA (reference sequence). CDR3 DNA: TGCAGTGCTACCGGGACCAGGAGTCAGCCCCAGCATTTT. It yields the protein CSATGTRSQPQHF.

The V call is TRBV6-2 or TRBV6-3, the J call TRBJ2-7, with 7 bases identical to TRBD1. The CDR3 has 15 residues. CDR1 is MNHEY, CDR2 SVGEGT, per germline. Trimming at V came to 4 bases and at J to 0 bases, leaving 6 bases not matched to a gene. In nucleotides, the CDR3 is TGTGCCAGCAGTTCCTGGGACAGAGACTCCTACGAGCAGTACTTC. It is translated as CASSSWDRDSYEQYF.

The V gene is TRBV19, the J gene TRBJ1-1, with TRBD1 as a possible D gene (5 bases). With 9 bases removed from V and 4 bases from J, the gap between germline ends came to 15 bases. The CDR3 spans 13 residues. CDR1 and CDR2 (germline): LNHDA, SQIVND (reference sequence). CDR3 DNA sequence: TGTGCCAGCCGGAAGCGGGGGGGCACTGAAGCTTTCTTT. Translation: CASRKRGGTEAFF. The whole variable domain, filled in from reference TRBV19 and TRBJ1-1, reads DGGITQSPKYLFRKEGQNVTLSCEQNLNHDAMYWYRQDPGQGLRLIYYSQIVNDFQKGDIAEGYSVSREKKESFPLTVTSAQKNPTAFYLCASRKRGGTEAFFGQGTRLTVV.

V and J are TRBV6-5 and TRBJ1-1; D unresolved. CDR1 MNHEY and CDR2 SVGAGI come from the germline V gene. V lost 3 bases and J 11 bases, leaving 13 bases between the germline ends. The CDR3 runs to 12 residues. The CDR3 is CASSYRDLEAFF. CDR3 nucleotide sequence: TGTGCCAGCAGTTATCGGGATCTCGAGGCTTTCTTT.

The chain couples TRBV6-5 to TRBJ1-1, with D uncertain. Germline CDR1 is MNHEY and CDR2 is SVGAGI. The CDR3 consists of 13 residues. Trimming cost V 2 bases and J 7 bases, with 11 bases left between them. CDR3 region: CASSYGGASEAFF. The CDR3 DNA is TGTGCCAGCAGTTACGGTGGCGCCAGTGAAGCTTTCTTT.

This clonotype was observed at least ten times. The V gene is TRBV13, the J gene TRBJ1-1, with TRBD1 matching 7 bases. V was pared by 4 bases and J by 8 bases, with 4 bases of the junction left unmatched. Per the germline V gene, CDR1 is PRHDT and CDR2 is FYEKMQ (reference sequence). The CDR3 is 12 residues long. CDR3 sequence (DNA): TGTGCCAGCAGCTCCTCGACAGGGGAAGCTTTCTTT. Its protein is CASSSSTGEAFF.

V is TRBV6-1 and J is TRBJ1-2, with D unresolved. Germline CDR1 is MNHNS and CDR2 is SASEGT. V was shortened by 0 bases and J by 8 bases, with 10 bases between the two germline ends. CDR3 length equals 13 residues. In nucleotides, the CDR3 is TGTGCCAGCAGTGAAGCGGGTAACCGAGGCTACACCTTC. It encodes CASSEAGNRGYTF.

This clonotype was observed at least ten times. The V call is TRBV6-1, the J call TRBJ1-1; D is unclear. Trimming pared 7 bases from V and 4 bases from J, leaving 19 bases between. Germline CDR1 reads MNHNS; CDR2 reads SASEGT. The length of the CDR3 is 15 residues. The CDR3 bases are TGTGCCAGCACCCCAAGCACTGTCGGGAGCACTGAAGCTTTCTTT. This encodes CASTPSTVGSTEAFF.

J is TRBJ1-5 and V is TRBV6-5; 7 bases match TRBD1. Germline lookup yields CDR1 MNHEY and CDR2 SVGAGI. This CDR3 spans 14 amino acids. J lost 9 bases, V lost 5 bases, and 10 bases had no gene match. This CDR3 reads CASSHRGGVRPQHF. CDR3 nucleotides: TGTGCCAGCAGTCACAGGGGTGGGGTAAGGCCCCAGCATTTT.

CDR3 nucleotides: TGTGCCAGCAGTTCCCGCATAGCGGGAGTTCTGGGGAACATTCAGTACTTC. It yields the protein CASSSRIAGVLGNIQYF. The chain carries TRBV28 and TRBJ2-4; 9 nucleotides match TRBD2. The germline CDR1 and CDR2 sequences are MDHEN and SYDVKM. This CDR3 spans 17 amino acids. Trimming took 4 bases from V and 7 from J; bases not matched to a gene: 14.

In its sample, this clonotype was seen many times. The chain couples TRBV4-1 to TRBJ1-5, with D uncertain. The CDR3 runs to 12 residues. Deletions cut 6 bases from V and 10 bases from J, with 13 bases between. Germline values: CDR1 MGHRA, CDR2 YSYEKL. CDR3 residues: CASSTRSRPQHF. CDR3 coding DNA: TGCGCCAGCAGTACCAGGTCTCGCCCCCAGCATTTT.

V is TRBV12-3 or TRBV12-4 and J is TRBJ1-2; D is uncertain. The CDR3 is made up of 13 amino acids. Deletions cut 3 bases from V and 6 bases from J, with 11 bases between. The CDR3 is CASSFGPGNGYTF. CDR3 bases: TGTGCCAGCAGTTTCGGACCGGGAAATGGCTACACCTTC.

This clonotype was detected many times. A much larger clone lies a single base off, so this may be a read error. The chain is built from TRBV15 and TRBJ2-2; TRBD2 matches 13 bases. CDR3 size: 19 residues. Germline V lookup: CDR1 LNHNV, CDR2 YYDKDF (reference sequence). V was pared by 3 bases and J by 0 bases, with 7 bases of the junction left unmatched. Here the CDR3 reads CATSRTSGRPISNTGELFF. Written as DNA, the CDR3 is TGTGCCACCAGCAGGACTAGCGGGAGGCCGATTTCGAACACCGGGGAGCTGTTTTTT.

In this sample, this clonotype turned up many times. The genes are TRBV5-1 and TRBJ2-7; D not certain. This CDR3 is built from 15 residues. Germline V gene data show CDR1 as SGHRS and CDR2 as YFSETQ. Trimming took off 0 bases at V and 2 bases at J, with 12 bases between the two ends. For the CDR3, the DNA is TGCGCCAGCAGCTTGGCCCCCAGCCAAACCTACGAGCAGTACTTC. The encoded protein is CASSLAPSQTYEQYF.

Only a few counts were recorded for this clonotype. This chain links TRBV12-3 or TRBV12-4 with TRBJ2-7; no reliable D call. CDR3 size: 15 residues. With 3 bases removed from V and 2 bases from J, the gap between germline ends came to 14 bases. CDR3 sequence (DNA): TGTGCCAGCAGTTTGGGCTCCAGGATCACCTACGAGCAGTACTTC. It encodes CASSLGSRITYEQYF.

At least ten counts were recorded for this clonotype. The genes are TRBV11-2 and TRBJ1-1; D possibly corresponds to TRBD1 (5 bases). Trimming took off 6 bases at V and 9 bases at J, with 32 bases between the two ends. From germline, CDR1 is SGHAT and CDR2 FQNNGV. The CDR3 is 18 residues long. CDR3: CASRGQDQEVTDYQKAFF. The CDR3 nucleotides are TGTGCCAGCAGGGGTCAGGACCAAGAAGTGACAGATTATCAGAAAGCTTTCTTT. The variable domain in full, with the rest retrieved from reference TRBV11-2 and TRBJ1-1, is EAGVAQSPRYKIIEKRQSVAFWCNPISGHATLYWYQQILGQGPKLLIQFQNNGVVDDSQLPKDRFSAERLKGVDSTLKIQPAKLEDSAVYLCASRGQDQEVTDYQKAFFGQGTRLTVV.

This clonotype has a count of ten or more. The chain combines TRBV29-1 with TRBJ1-1; 10 nucleotides line up with TRBD1. CDR1 and CDR2 (germline): SQVTM, ANQGSEA. J gave up 1 base and V 6 bases, and 2 bases lay outside the gene matches. CDR3 length equals 13 residues. CDR3: CSVDRGRNTEAFF. CDR3 DNA sequence: TGCAGCGTGGACAGGGGGAGGAACACTGAAGCTTTCTTT.

Many counts were recorded for this clonotype. The rearrangement uses TRBV4-1 and TRBJ2-5; D remains ambiguous. Germline CDR1 is MGHRA and CDR2 is YSYEKL. V lost 4 bases, J lost 5 bases, and 11 bases lay in between. The CDR3 is 13 amino acids. CDR3 coding DNA: TGCGCCAGCAGCCTCACGGCGTGGGAGACCCAGTACTTC. Encoded protein: CASSLTAWETQYF.

This clonotype was seen repeatedly, ten times or more. The chain carries TRBV12-3 or TRBV12-4 and TRBJ2-5, with TRBD2 matching 13 bases. With 8 bases clipped from V and 2 bases from J, the junction kept 11 bases outside the gene matches. The CDR3 runs to 17 residues. The DNA for the CDR3 is TGTGCCAGCCTGCTTTTTCCGGGACTAGCGGGGCAAGAGACCCAGTACTTC. This encodes CASLLFPGLAGQETQYF.

This clonotype has ten or more counts. The chain couples TRBV6-1 to TRBJ1-2; the D is unclear. The CDR3 extends over 15 amino acids. V was cut by 6 bases and J by 4 bases, with 18 bases left in between. Germline CDR1 MNHNS, CDR2 SASEGT. CDR3 coding DNA: TGTGCCAGCAGCTCCAGACCCTCCGGAGGCTATGGCTACACCTTC. Its protein product is CASSSRPSGGYGYTF.

At least ten counts were recorded for this clonotype. The chain carries TRBV19 and TRBJ1-1, with 7 bases fitting TRBD1. CDR3 length equals 16 residues. With V trimmed by 6 bases and J by 1 base, 11 bases remained unmatched. Per the germline V gene, CDR1 is LNHDA and CDR2 is SQIVND (reference sequence). The CDR3 here is CASRSIGGTENTEAFF. The CDR3 DNA follows: TGTGCCAGTAGGTCCATAGGTGGGACAGAGAACACTGAAGCTTTCTTT.

This clonotype was observed many times. The V call is TRBV29-1, the J call TRBJ2-5; D might be TRBD2 (5 bases). CDR3 length equals 10 residues. The ends were cut back, 7 bases at V and 4 bases at J, with 7 bases in the middle. The germline gives CDR1 SQVTM, CDR2 ANQGSEA. The chain's CDR3 is CSGGGETQYF. The CDR3 nucleotides read TGCAGCGGCGGAGGAGAGACCCAGTACTTC.

This clonotype came up many times. The chain joins TRBV5-1 to TRBJ2-2; 8 bases are a match to TRBD2. Losses at the gene ends were 4 bases for V and 6 bases for J; bases not matched to a gene: 2. Germline CDR1 SGHRS, CDR2 YFSETQ. CDR3 size: 13 residues. For the CDR3, the DNA is TGCGCCAGCAGCACCGGGAGGGCCGGGGAGCTGTTTTTT. This translates into CASSTGRAGELFF.

This clonotype was recorded at least ten times. This sequence joins TRBV12-3 or TRBV12-4 and TRBJ1-5; D is undetermined. Trimming took 5 bases from V and 2 from J, leaving 10 bases between them. This CDR3 region has 14 residues. CDR3 loop: CASSLFLGNQPQHF. The CDR3 DNA reads as TGTGCCAGCAGTCTTTTCCTGGGCAATCAGCCCCAGCATTTT.